A selection of T cell receptor beta chains follows, all from one sample in a study of cytotoxic CD8 clonotypes in ibrutinib-treated CLL. Measured with immunoSEQ multiplex PCR; TCRdb has only the in-frame clones, and not every one. Here the sample spans some 300,000 clones, about 80% being singletons. The sequencing here drew on PBMCs, taken before ibrutinib treatment. These receptor sequences come from a human donor with chronic lymphocytic leukemia. CDR3s include the opening cysteine and the closing phenylalanine or tryptophan. The order of the fields is J gene, clone size, D gene, V gene, CDR3 DNA, CDR3 protein. D genes are given only for firm matches. Where a row states a size, it is once, few, many or the class of an expanded clone; other rows omit it.

TRBJ2-7 - TRBD2 TRBV4-1 TGCGCCAGCAGCCAAGATGCACTAGCGAGAGCTTACGAGCAGTACTTC CASSQDALARAYEQYF
TRBJ2-3 - TRBD2 TRBV7-9 TGTGCCAGCAGCTTACTGACTAGCGTTGTATTTGGCACAGATACGCAGTATTTT CASSLLTSVVFGTDTQYF
TRBJ2-7 few - TRBV20-1 TGCAGTGCTAGGGGATACGAGCAGTACTTC CSARGYEQYF
TRBJ1-5 - - TRBV19 TGTGCCAGTAGCCTCGGACACTATAGCAATCAGCCCCAGCATTTT CASSLGHYSNQPQHF
TRBJ2-7 - - TRBV30 TGTGCCTGGAGGATGAGGGGTTCATCCTACGAGCAGTACTTC CAWRMRGSSYEQYF
TRBJ2-7 - TRBD2 TRBV5-1 TGCGCCAGCAGGGCTAGTGCGGGAGGGCCCCGGCAGTACTTC CASRASAGGPRQYF
TRBJ1-4 - - TRBV18 TGTGCCAGCTCACCACAGGGAACTATTGGTGAAAAACTGTTTTTT CASSPQGTIGEKLFF
TRBJ2-3 once TRBD1 TRBV30 TGTGCCTGGAACCGGGACAGTGGAGATACGCAGTATTTT CAWNRDSGDTQYF
TRBJ2-3 - - TRBV4-3 TGCGCCAGCAGCCAAGGTCCCATGCTTAGCACAGATACGCAGTATTTT CASSQGPMLSTDTQYF
TRBJ2-7 - - TRBV2 TGTGCCAGCAGAATCGGGTTCTACGAGCAGTACTTC CASRIGFYEQYF
TRBJ2-5 - TRBD1 TRBV6-1 TGTGCCAGCAGTGATACGGACAGGGGGCCACGGGAGACCCAGTACTTC CASSDTDRGPRETQYF
TRBJ2-7 - - TRBV9 TGTGCCAGCAGCATTCCCCAGGGGCAAACCTACGAGCAGTACTTC CASSIPQGQTYEQYF
TRBJ2-7 - TRBD2 TRBV4-2 TGTGCCAGCAGCCAAGAACTAGCGGTGGGATACGAGCAGTACTTC CASSQELAVGYEQYF
TRBJ2-7 - - TRBV30 TGTGCCTGGACGAAGACTACCTACGAGCAGTACTTC CAWTKTTYEQYF
TRBJ1-5 - - TRBV11-3 TGTGCCAGCAGCTTAGATGATTTGGGTCCATATAGCAATCAGCCCCAGCATTTT CASSLDDLGPYSNQPQHF
TRBJ2-7 few - TRBV28 TGTGCCAGCAGTTTATTGGGGGTGGGAAGCTCGCAGTACTTC CASSLLGVGSSQYF
TRBJ1-4 - - TRBV28 TGTGCCAGCAGTTTAAGAGAAAAACTGTTTTTT CASSLREKLFF
TRBJ2-2 few - TRBV19 TGTGCCAGTAGTCACGACAGTTACACCGGGGAGCTGTTTTTT CASSHDSYTGELFF
TRBJ2-1 - TRBD2 TRBV30 TGTGCCTGGAGTGTACGACTAGCGGGGGGTCCTTCCTACAATGAGCAGTTCTTC CAWSVRLAGGPSYNEQFF
TRBJ2-7 few - TRBV27 TGTGCCAGCAGTTTATTTGGGGCCTACGAGCAGTACTTC CASSLFGAYEQYF
TRBJ1-1 - TRBD1 TRBV30 TGTGCCTGGAACAGGGGGGAGAACACTGAAGCTTTCTTT CAWNRGENTEAFF
TRBJ2-5 once - TRBV15 TGTGCCACCAGCAGAGGTCTAGGACTCGGAGGGGAGACCCAGTACTTC CATSRGLGLGGETQYF
TRBJ1-5 - TRBD1 TRBV6-1 TGTGCCAGCAGTGAAATGACAGGGGGCTACAATCAGCCCCAGCATTTT CASSEMTGGYNQPQHF
TRBJ2-1 few - TRBV27 TGTGCCAGCAGTTTATTGGGCCCAGCCTACAATGAGCAGTTCTTC CASSLLGPAYNEQFF
TRBJ1-2 - - TRBV28 TGTGCCAGCAGTGTAACCTTGGGGATCTACTATGGCTACACCTTC CASSVTLGIYYGYTF
TRBJ2-1 - - TRBV2 TGTGCCAGCAGAAACCCTAGCGCGGCAACCTACAATGAGCAGTTCTTC CASRNPSAATYNEQFF
TRBJ1-1 - TRBD1 TRBV7-9 TGTGCCAGCAGCTTTTTCCGCCTGGACAGGGAATTTGAGACTGAAGCTTTCTTT CASSFFRLDREFETEAFF
TRBJ2-5 - TRBD2 TRBV5-6 TGTGCCAGCAGCTTGTTTCCCCTAGCGGGAGCTGAGACCCAGTACTTC CASSLFPLAGAETQYF
TRBJ2-5 - - TRBV4-1 TGCGCCAGCAGCCAAGAGAAACTAGTCCAAGAGACCCAGTACTTC CASSQEKLVQETQYF
TRBJ2-7 - TRBD2 TRBV7-2 TGTGCCAGCAGCTTACTGGCTAGCGGGAGTTACGAGCAGTACTTC CASSLLASGSYEQYF
TRBJ2-5 few - TRBV19 TGTGCCAGTAGTATCCTTGGGCCAGGCCAAGAGACCCAGTACTTC CASSILGPGQETQYF
TRBJ2-5 - - TRBV5-5 TGTGCCAGCAGAGAGGGGGACTTCCAAGAGACCCAGTACTTC CASREGDFQETQYF
TRBJ1-1 - - TRBV9 TGTGCCAGCAGCGTAGGGCGTTTAGGAAACACTGAAGCTTTCTTT CASSVGRLGNTEAFF
TRBJ2-3 few TRBD2 TRBV5-4 TGTGCCAGCAGCTGGGGACTAGCGGGAGGTACAGATACGCAGTATTTT CASSWGLAGGTDTQYF
TRBJ2-1 few - TRBV5-6 TGTGCCAGCAGCTTGGGTCCGGCCGAGTACATGATTGAGCAGTTCTTC CASSLGPAEYMIEQFF
TRBJ2-3 - - TRBV15 TGTGCCACCAGCAGAGACCCCACAGATACGCAGTATTTT CATSRDPTDTQYF
TRBJ1-3 once - TRBV6-5 TGTGCCGCACAGGGATCTGGAAACACCATATATTTT CAAQGSGNTIYF
TRBJ2-7 - - TRBV27 TGTGCCAGCAGCGGAGACAGTTGGGAGCAGTACTTC CASSGDSWEQYF
TRBJ2-5 - - TRBV27 TGTGCCAGCAGTCGCGGCATTTCTCAAGAGACCCAGTACTTC CASSRGISQETQYF
TRBJ2-1 once TRBD1 TRBV29-1 TGCAGCGGGGACAGGGGAGGTCGAGGTGAGCAGTTCTTC CSGDRGGRGEQFF
TRBJ2-2 - TRBD2 TRBV7-3 TGTGCCAGCAGCTTGTGGGCTAGCGGGAACACCGGGGAGCTGTTTTTT CASSLWASGNTGELFF
TRBJ2-2 - TRBD1 TRBV5-1 TGCGCCAGCCGGACAGGGAACACCGGGGAGCTGTTTTTT CASRTGNTGELFF
TRBJ1-1 - - TRBV6-5 TGTGCCAGCAGACTCAGGACTTTGAACACTGAAGCTTTCTTT CASRLRTLNTEAFF
TRBJ2-7 once - TRBV28 TGTGCCACCAACCCCACCCAGGGAACCTACGAGCAGTACTTC CATNPTQGTYEQYF
TRBJ2-1 - - TRBV5-6 TGTGCCAGCAGCCTTAGGCAACCGGGAAGTACGCAGTTCTTC CASSLRQPGSTQFF
TRBJ2-6 - - TRBV2 TGTGCCAGCATGGACCAACTCAGTGGGGCCAACGTCCTGACTTTC CASMDQLSGANVLTF
TRBJ1-2 - TRBD1 TRBV5-1 TGCGCCAGCAGCCCGGCCCCGGGACAGGCAAGAGGTGGCTACACCTTC CASSPAPGQARGGYTF
TRBJ2-1 - TRBD2 TRBV5-1 TGCGCCAGCAGCCTGAATGCGGCTAGCGGGTACAATGAGCAGTTCTTC CASSLNAASGYNEQFF
TRBJ2-7 - - TRBV7-9 TGTGCCAGCAGCCCCGTTAGTCCCTACGAGCAGTACTTC CASSPVSPYEQYF
TRBJ2-1 few TRBD1 TRBV7-3 TGTGCCAGCAGCTCCCGACAGGGGGCACAGGAGCAGTTCTTC CASSSRQGAQEQFF
TRBJ1-5 few - TRBV28 TGTGCCAGCAGTCAACCGAGACAGCCCCAGCATTTT CASSQPRQPQHF
TRBJ1-2 - TRBD1 TRBV19 TGTGCCAGTAGCTCAGGGGGCTATGGCTACACCTTC CASSSGGYGYTF
TRBJ2-7 - - TRBV7-9 TGTGCCAGCAGCTTAGGTCCAGGGCCCCGATACGAGCAGTACTTC CASSLGPGPRYEQYF
TRBJ2-4 - - TRBV6-6 TGTGCCAGCAGTTACTCGATGAGGGACATTCAGTACTTC CASSYSMRDIQYF
TRBJ1-5 - TRBD1 TRBV28 TGTGCCAGCAGTCTAACTCAGGGGGTGGGCAATCAGCCCCAGCATTTT CASSLTQGVGNQPQHF
TRBJ1-1 - - TRBV7-9 TGTGCCAGCAGCTTAGCTGGGAACACTGAAGCTTTCTTT CASSLAGNTEAFF
TRBJ1-5 - - TRBV19 TGTGCCAGTAGTATATCAGGGGGCAATCAGCCCCAGCATTTT CASSISGGNQPQHF
TRBJ2-1 - - TRBV27 TGTGCCAGCAGTTTAAGTAGCGGGACAGACAATGAGCAGTTCTTC CASSLSSGTDNEQFF
TRBJ2-6 - - TRBV7-3 TGTGCCAGCAGCCGTGACCCCCCTGGGGCCAACGTCCTGACTTTC CASSRDPPGANVLTF
TRBJ2-2 - - TRBV5-6 TGTGCCAGCAGCTTTTCCACTGGCCTGAACACCGGGGAGCTGTTTTTT CASSFSTGLNTGELFF